This T cell receptor beta chain comes out of a study of blood T cells in healthy people across ages. Study-level results: Diversity of TCR beta per million T cells declined in a roughly linear way with age.

With a J-beta primer mix and a sample-barcoded 5' primer, a second PCR ran about 7 to 12 cycles. Each cDNA molecule was tagged by a template-switch adaptor that had 12 random nucleotides. TCRdb itself ran the 5' RACE reads through MiXCR, one entry per CDR3 protein. The top ten clones hold roughly 24% of a sample with over 600,000 distinct CDR3 sequences, more than 50% of them seen once. Turning to this clonotype: No antigen is known for it.

Peripheral blood, roughly 11 milliliters per donor, was collected. The TCR sequence derives from a man between 40 and 49 years old in good health. Sequenced: blood.

The CDR3 here is CASSYKGRPQHF. The CDR3 DNA reads as TGTGCCAGCAGTTATAAGGGGCGGCCCCAGCATTTT. V gene TRBV6-6 combines with J gene TRBJ1-5, with D tentatively TRBD1 (5 bases). V was cut by 3 bases and J by 9 bases, with 9 bases left in between. Germline values: CDR1 MNHNY, CDR2 SVGAGI (reference sequence). CDR3 length: 12 amino acids.